This TCR beta chain is from a study of OX40 agonist ivuxolimab in advanced cancers. Study results and limitations: In CD8+ T cells, expanded clones were on average more numerous than in CD4+.

V was clipped by 2 bases and J by 5 bases, with 16 bases between them. CDR3 length: 16 amino acids. The V gene's germline CDR1 is LNHDA and CDR2 SQIVND (reference sequence). Turning to this clone: Its antigen is not identified.

Generated by immunoSEQ multiplex PCR, the TCRdb table keeps only in-frame clones and is missing some. This repertoire shows around 51,000 clones, around 73% found once; its top ten account for roughly 2%. Sequencing used CD4+ or CD8+ T cells sorted from blood, obtained in a trial of the OX40 agonist ivuxolimab. V usage is TRBV19 and J usage is TRBJ2-1; D might be TRBD2 (5 bases). The TCR sequence derives from an adult with an advanced solid tumor such as melanoma, head and neck, liver or kidney cancer. The CDR3: CASSILRVLRNNEQFF. The CDR3 DNA reads as TGTGCCAGTAGTATACTGCGGGTCCTACGAAACAATGAGCAGTTCTTC.